This T cell receptor beta chain came from a study of a mutant IDH1 vaccine in newly diagnosed glioma. Study summary: Treated patients had a mean age of roughly 40 years and a roughly 60% male, approximately 38% female split. Therapy received beforehand was radiotherapy, temozolomide, or both, with most patients given both. General study findings and limits: Pseudoprogression looked unconnected to shifts in top peripheral T cell clonotypes.

As for this clone: Its antigen is still unknown.

V lost 3 bases to trimming and J lost 7 bases; unmatched junction nucleotides: 4. Germline CDR1 and CDR2: SQVTM and ANQGSEA. The CDR3 is 13 residues long. Time point described: week 5, during vaccination. Every vaccine dose comprised 300 ug of mutant IDH1 20-mer peptide plus topical imiquimod. Profiled with immunoSEQ multiplex PCR; TCRdb holds only in-frame clones, not every one. Seen here are approximately 51,000 clones, around four fifths observed once, and the top ten hold 1.8%. V gene TRBV29-1 combines with J gene TRBJ1-4, with 8 nucleotides matching TRBD1. This clonotype was sampled from a woman in her thirties or forties with glioma. Sequencing was performed on PBMCs, taken from a glioma patient whose treatment included an IDH1 peptide vaccine. CDR3 residues: CSVDRGRGEKLFF. DNA of the CDR3: TGCAGCGTTGACAGGGGGCGAGGTGAAAAACTGTTTTTT.